This TCR beta chain was profiled in a study of T-cell memory formation after mild COVID-19. V shed 0 bases and J shed 5 bases, with 11 bases lying between them. This CDR3 contains 16 residues. This clonotype has a handful of counts. One entry per CDR3 protein results from TCRdb running MiXCR on the 5' RACE reads. This sample yields 200,000 to 300,000 distinct CDR3 sequences, of which around 17% are seen a single time; 22% belongs to the top ten. The V gene is TRBV23-1, the J gene TRBJ1-6; D unclear. TRBV23-1 is sorted into the ORF group, with uncertain function. The source of this sequence is a man aged 18 to 30 who had mild COVID-19 (a few samples of this study predate the infection). Cell type and time point are not known. The sample comprised PBMCs or a T cell subset sorted from them (not recorded which). The DNA of the CDR3 is TGCGCCAGCAGTCAATCAGGAGGACCCAATAATTCACCCCTCCACTTT. This gives the protein CASSQSGGPNNSPLHF.